This entry lists 30 T cell receptor beta chains sequenced from one sample in a study of memory CD4+ T cells and cytomegalovirus serostatus. Clones were sequenced by immunoSEQ multiplex PCR, and TCRdb holds only the in-frame ones, with some missing. Here the sample spans approximately 49,000 clones, around 77% being singletons. The sort gate was single viable CD3+CD4+CD8-CD45RO+ cells for memory CD4+ T cells. Material for sequencing was memory CD4+ T cells from blood. The source of these receptors is an adult in good health and CMV-seronegative.

This chain connects TRBV5-1 to TRBJ1-1; D perhaps matches TRBD1 (5 bases). The CDR3 contains 14 residues. The V gene's germline CDR1 is SGHRS and CDR2 YFSETQ. The V gene lost 2 bases and the J gene lost 5 bases, with 13 bases spanning the gap. DNA of the CDR3: TGCGCCAGCAGCTTAAGGGGTGATGATACTGAAGCTTTCTTT. Translated: CASSLRGDDTEAFF.

CDR3 coding DNA: TGTGCCTGGAGTGGGGGAGGAATGTGGCCCCAGCATTTT. Encoded protein: CAWSGGGMWPQHF. The chain carries TRBV30 and TRBJ1-5; D gene uncertain. The CDR3 has 13 residues. Germline CDR1 GTSNPN, CDR2 SVGIG (reference sequence). V dropped 1 base and J dropped 9 bases, with 13 bases sitting between them.

This clone was observed a few times. This rearrangement joins TRBV27 to TRBJ1-2; TRBD1 is a possible D gene (5 bases). V was trimmed by 6 bases and J by 4 bases, leaving 18 bases between them. This CDR3 region has 15 residues. CDR1 and CDR2 from the germline V gene are MNHEY and SMNVEV (reference sequence). The CDR3 DNA reads TGTGCCAGCAGCCAAAAACAGGATCTCGGCTATGGCTACACCTTC. The encoded protein is CASSQKQDLGYGYTF.

This clone has just a few counts. V usage is TRBV6-6 and J usage is TRBJ2-7; 10 positions agree with TRBD1. The CDR3 length is 15 residues. The V and J ends lost 8 bases and 5 bases, in that order; junction bases with no gene match: 12. The germline V gene has CDR1 MNHNY and CDR2 SVGAGI (reference sequence). DNA for the CDR3: TGTGCCAGCCGACAGTGGACAGGGGGGTTACACGAGCAGTACTTC. Protein sequence: CASRQWTGGLHEQYF.

CDR3 amino acids: CASRRDRHPNYGYTF. The CDR3 DNA reads TGTGCCAGCAGGCGAGACAGACACCCTAACTATGGCTACACCTTC. The genes are TRBV6-5 and TRBJ1-2; TRBD1 is a possible D gene (5 bases). CDR1 MNHEY and CDR2 SVGAGI come from the germline V gene. The CDR3 runs to 15 residues. Trimming shortened V by 6 bases and J by 0 bases, and 14 bases separated the two germline ends.

The V gene is TRBV7-9, the J gene TRBJ1-2, with D unclear. Trimming took off 1 base at V and 3 bases at J, with 6 bases between the two ends. The CDR3 runs to 13 residues. The germline CDR1 and CDR2 sequences are SEHNR and FQNEAQ (reference sequence). The CDR3 DNA reads TGTGCCAGCAGCTTAGTCTCCGACTATGGCTACACCTTC. This gives the protein CASSLVSDYGYTF. Full variable domain (rest looked up from reference TRBV7-9 and TRBJ1-2): DTGVSQNPRHKITKRGQNVTFRCDPISEHNRLYWYRQTLGQGPEFLTYFQNEAQLEKSRLLSDRFSAERPKGSFSTLEIQRTEQGDSAMYLCASSLVSDYGYTFGSGTRLTVV.

The CDR3, as DNA: TGCGCCAGCAGCCCGACAGGACAGTTCAACTATGGCTACACCTTC. This sequence encodes CASSPTGQFNYGYTF. The chain carries TRBV5-1 and TRBJ1-2, with D perhaps matching TRBD1 (6 bases). Germline CDR1 SGHRS, CDR2 YFSETQ. The V and J ends lost 4 bases and 2 bases respectively, with 15 bases between them. The CDR3 sequence is 15 residues long.

This clone came up once. The V and J genes are TRBV5-1 and TRBJ2-5, with 9 nucleotides matching TRBD1. From germline, CDR1 is SGHRS and CDR2 YFSETQ. This CDR3 comprises 16 residues. V lost 0 bases to trimming and J lost 4 bases; unmatched junction nucleotides: 7. In DNA form, the CDR3 reads TGCGCCAGCAGCTTGGCCCACGGGACAGGGCCAGAGACCCAGTACTTC. Its translation: CASSLAHGTGPETQYF.

The chain joins TRBV2 to TRBJ2-7; TRBD1 matches at 8 bases. In germline, CDR1 is SNHLY, CDR2 FYNNEI. The V gene end was trimmed by 3 bases and the J gene end by 5 bases; junction bases not matched to a gene: 6. The CDR3 is made up of 14 amino acids. The CDR3 DNA follows: TGTGCCAGCAGTGACCCCGGACAGGGCCACGAGCAGTACTTC. Translation gives CASSDPGQGHEQYF.

This sequence joins TRBV5-4 and TRBJ2-5, with D possibly TRBD2 on 5 matching bases. This CDR3 is built from 14 residues. Trimming removed 4 bases from V and 5 bases from J, with 15 bases in between. Germline V gene lookup returns CDR1 SGHNT and CDR2 YYREEE (reference sequence). Here the CDR3 DNA reads TGTGCCAGCAGCGTCTCTCGGGGTGGCGAGACCCAGTACTTC. The encoded protein is CASSVSRGGETQYF.

This clone was seen more than once but under ten times. The J gene is TRBJ1-3, the V gene TRBV15; maybe TRBD1 (6 bases). Germline V CDR1 and CDR2: LNHNV, YYDKDF (reference sequence). V dropped 6 bases and J dropped 4 bases, with 10 bases sitting between them. There are 13 residues in the CDR3. This CDR3 is CATRGRGGNTIYF. Written as DNA, the CDR3 is TGTGCCACCAGGGGCAGGGGAGGAAACACCATATATTTT.

This clone was picked up a small number of times. The genes are TRBV7-2 and TRBJ2-5; 8 bases fit TRBD2. Germline trimming cut 8 bases from V and 1 base from J; bases unmatched to any gene: 3. CDR3 length: 13 residues. Germline V gene lookup returns CDR1 SGHTA and CDR2 FQGNSA. This chain's CDR3 is CASGGGPQETQYF. The CDR3 nucleotides read TGTGCCAGCGGCGGGGGGCCCCAAGAGACCCAGTACTTC. The complete variable domain, with remaining parts taken from reference TRBV7-2 and TRBJ2-5, reads GAGVSQSPSNKVTEKGKDVELRCDPISGHTALYWYRQSLGQGLEFLIYFQGNSAPDKSGLPSDRFSAERTGGSVSTLTIQRTQQEDSAVYLCASGGGPQETQYFGPGTRLLVL.

This clone was picked up a small number of times. Other DNA sequences within the sample encode an identical CDR3. V usage is TRBV11-2 and J usage is TRBJ2-7, with D possibly matching TRBD1 (6 bases). The germline V and J ends were trimmed by 3 bases and 5 bases, with 11 bases remaining between them. The germline CDR1 and CDR2 sequences are SGHAT and FQNNGV. There are 13 residues in the CDR3. CDR3 in DNA: TGTGCCAGCAGCTTGGTGGGACAAAACGAGCAGTACTTC. Protein sequence: CASSLVGQNEQYF.

The chain joins TRBV6-1 to TRBJ1-6, with no clear D. There are 15 residues in the CDR3. The ends were cut back, 2 bases at V and 3 bases at J, with 8 bases in the middle. Germline CDR1 is MNHNS and CDR2 is SASEGT. CDR3 DNA sequence: TGTGCCAGCAGTGAATATCCCCACTATAATTCACCCCTCCACTTT. Its protein product is CASSEYPHYNSPLHF.

The chain uses TRBV5-1 and TRBJ2-2, with 10 bases that match TRBD2. Losses at the gene ends were 5 bases for V and 4 bases for J; bases not matched to a gene: 11. CDR1 SGHRS and CDR2 YFSETQ come from the germline V gene. The CDR3 loop spans 17 amino acids. This CDR3 reads CASSQGELAGRTGELFF. The CDR3, as DNA: TGCGCCAGCAGTCAAGGAGAACTAGCGGGGCGCACCGGGGAGCTGTTTTTT.

The CDR3 bases are TGCGCCAGCAGCTTGCAGGGACTAGCGGGGGGTCAAAACATTCAGTACTTC. It encodes CASSLQGLAGGQNIQYF. V gene TRBV5-1 combines with J gene TRBJ2-4; 15 bases are a match to TRBD2. This CDR3 region has 17 residues. Germline lookup yields CDR1 SGHRS and CDR2 YFSETQ. V dropped 1 base and J dropped 5; count of bases not matched to a gene: 4.

The V call is TRBV9, the J call TRBJ1-3; no definite D call. The CDR3 has 11 residues. The germline V and J ends were trimmed by 0 bases and 8 bases, with 3 bases remaining between them. Germline assignment: CDR1 SGDLS and CDR2 YYNGEE. The CDR3 nucleotides read TGTGCCAGCAGCGTAGAAGACACCATATATTTT. Translated, it gives CASSVEDTIYF.

The chain is built from TRBV18 and TRBJ1-3, with D perhaps TRBD1 (6 bases). V was cut by 2 bases and J by 4 bases, with 15 bases left in between. This CDR3 comprises 16 residues. CDR1 and CDR2 from the germline V gene are KGHSH and LQKENI. The CDR3 loop is CASSPITGSYGNTIYF. CDR3 nucleotides: TGTGCCAGCTCACCAATAACAGGGAGCTACGGAAACACCATATATTTT. Based on the CDR3 plus reference TRBV18 and TRBJ1-3, the full variable domain is NAGVMQNPRHLVRRRGQEARLRCSPMKGHSHVYWYRQLPEEGLKFMVYLQKENIIDESGMPKERFSAEFPKEGPSILRIQQVVRGDSAAYFCASSPITGSYGNTIYFGEGSWLTVV.

V and J are TRBV4-3 and TRBJ2-3; D gene uncertain. Germline V gene sequence: CDR1 LGHNA, CDR2 YSLEER. The V end lost 2 bases, the J end lost 4 bases, and 7 bases lay between the germline ends. There are 13 residues in the CDR3. CDR3 DNA sequence: TGCGCCAGCAGCCAATTCTTGGCAGATACGCAGTATTTT. Translated, it gives CASSQFLADTQYF.

The chain uses TRBV15 and TRBJ1-2; D remains unclear. Germline values: CDR1 LNHNV, CDR2 YYDKDF (reference sequence). The CDR3 consists of 15 residues. The V end was cut by 0 bases, the J end by 0 bases, with 8 bases between. This chain's CDR3 is CATSRDLTANYGYTF. In nucleotides, the CDR3 is TGTGCCACCAGCAGAGATCTGACGGCTAACTATGGCTACACCTTC. Full variable domain (remainder filled in from reference TRBV15 and TRBJ1-2): DAMVIQNPRYQVTQFGKPVTLSCSQTLNHNVMYWYQQKSSQAPKLLFHYYDKDFNNEADTPDNFQSRRPNTSFCFLDIRSPGLGDTAMYLCATSRDLTANYGYTFGSGTRLTVV.

The chain links TRBV29-1 to TRBJ1-1, with D uncertain. Per the germline V gene, CDR1 is SQVTM and CDR2 is ANQGSEA. The CDR3 totals 15 residues. Trimming took 3 bases from V and 5 from J, leaving 19 bases between them. The CDR3 DNA follows: TGCAGCGTTGAGCGTGAGGGCACCTTGAGAACTGAAGCTTTCTTT. This encodes CSVEREGTLRTEAFF.

The chain links TRBV10-3 to TRBJ2-2; no clear D. Germline CDR1 and CDR2: ENHRY and SYGVKD. CDR3 length: 14 residues. V was shortened by 5 bases and J by 0 bases, with 7 bases between the two germline ends. The CDR3 DNA sequence: TGTGCCATCAGTCAAGACGCGAACACCGGGGAGCTGTTTTTT. This sequence encodes CAISQDANTGELFF.

This sequence joins TRBV9 and TRBJ1-4, with D possibly matching TRBD1 (5 bases). CDR1 and CDR2 from the germline V gene are SGDLS and YYNGEE. The ends were cut back, 4 bases at V and 0 bases at J, with 10 bases in the middle. This CDR3 is built from 15 residues. In DNA, the CDR3 is TGTGCCAGCAGCCCGGGGGGGACAACTAATGAAAAACTGTTTTTT. Protein sequence: CASSPGGTTNEKLFF.

V gene TRBV5-5 combines with J gene TRBJ2-5, with D perhaps TRBD1 or TRBD2 (5 bases each). The CDR3 is made up of 15 amino acids. The V end lost 2 bases, the J end lost 1 base, and 12 bases lay between the germline ends. CDR1 and CDR2 (germline): SGHKS, YYEKEE (reference sequence). CDR3 residues: CASSFGAGLQETQYF. The CDR3 DNA reads as TGTGCCAGCAGCTTTGGGGCAGGACTCCAAGAGACCCAGTACTTC. Variable domain in full (rest from reference TRBV5-5 and TRBJ2-5): DAGVTQSPTHLIKTRGQQVTLRCSPISGHKSVSWYQQVLGQGPQFIFQYYEKEERGRGNFPDRFSARQFPNYSSELNVNALLLGDSALYLCASSFGAGLQETQYFGPGTRLLVL.

This clone was seen a few times. The CDR3 sequence is CASSSPGQGLGQYF. The CDR3 coding sequence is TGCGCCAGCAGCTCCCCGGGACAGGGGCTTGGGCAGTACTTC. The rearrangement links TRBV5-1 to TRBJ2-7, with 10 positions matching TRBD1. CDR3 length equals 14 residues. Germline V lookup: CDR1 SGHRS, CDR2 YFSETQ. Germline trimming cut 3 bases from V and 9 bases from J; bases unmatched to any gene: 9.

V is TRBV6-5 and J is TRBJ2-2; 7 positions agree with TRBD2. The germline V gene has CDR1 MNHEY and CDR2 SVGAGI. The CDR3 loop spans 16 amino acids. V was pared by 2 bases and J by 5 bases, with 8 bases of the junction left unmatched. The CDR3 DNA reads TGTGCCAGCAGTTACCCCGGGGGGTTGCGGACCGGGGAGCTGTTTTTT. Its protein is CASSYPGGLRTGELFF.

V gene TRBV27 combines with J gene TRBJ2-3, with 7 bases lining up with TRBD2. Per the germline V gene, CDR1 is MNHEY and CDR2 is SMNVEV (reference sequence). CDR3 size: 16 residues. The V and J ends lost 1 base and 0 bases, in that order; junction bases with no gene match: 4. Here the CDR3 DNA reads TGTGCCAGCAGTTTATGGCGGGGGTCTAGCACAGATACGCAGTATTTT. Its translation: CASSLWRGSSTDTQYF.

The gene calls are TRBV14 and TRBJ2-5, with D possibly matching TRBD2 (7 bases). The V and J ends lost 4 bases and 4 bases respectively, with 16 bases between them. Germline V gene data show CDR1 as SGHDN and CDR2 as FVKESK. The CDR3 is made up of 15 amino acids. The CDR3 DNA reads as TGTGCCAGCAGCCTCCGGGGGGCCTTGGTAGAGACCCAGTACTTC. This gives the protein CASSLRGALVETQYF.

The CDR3 DNA reads TGTGCCAGCAGCTTAGAGAGGGGGCGCACAGACGCTGAAGCTTTCTTT. It codes for CASSLERGRTDAEAFF. The V call is TRBV11-1, the J call TRBJ1-1; TRBD1 matches 7 bases. Germline-derived CDR1 and CDR2 are SGHAT and FQDESV (reference sequence). V gave up 1 base and J gave up 6 bases; unmatched junction bases: 11. The CDR3 extends over 16 amino acids.

This chain connects TRBV7-2 to TRBJ2-5, with 11 bases aligning to TRBD2. The CDR3 extends over 16 amino acids. Trimming at V came to 5 bases and at J to 0 bases, leaving 5 bases not matched to a gene. Germline V gene sequence: CDR1 SGHTA, CDR2 FQGNSA. As DNA, the CDR3 is TGTGCCAGCAGCGCGGGGACTAGCGGATACCAAGAGACCCAGTACTTC. It is translated as CASSAGTSGYQETQYF.